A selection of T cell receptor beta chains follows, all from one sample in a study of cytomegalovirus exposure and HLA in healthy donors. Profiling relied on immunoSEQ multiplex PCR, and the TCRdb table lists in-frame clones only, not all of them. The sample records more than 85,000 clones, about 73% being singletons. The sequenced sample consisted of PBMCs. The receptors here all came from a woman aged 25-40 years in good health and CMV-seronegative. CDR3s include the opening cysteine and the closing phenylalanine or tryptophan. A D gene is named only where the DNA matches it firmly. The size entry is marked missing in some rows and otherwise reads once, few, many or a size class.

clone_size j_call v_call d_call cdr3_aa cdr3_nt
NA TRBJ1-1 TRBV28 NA CASSLLKLIMNTEAFF TGTGCCAGCAGTTTATTGAAGCTAATAATGAACACTGAAGCTTTCTTT
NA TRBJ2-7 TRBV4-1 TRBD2 CASSQVGGSSYEQYF TGCGCCAGCAGCCAAGTGGGGGGGAGCAGCTACGAGCAGTACTTC
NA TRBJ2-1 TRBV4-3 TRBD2 CASSQESPGLAGPSSLNEQFF TGCGCCAGCAGCCAAGAATCCCCCGGACTAGCGGGACCGTCAAGTTTGAATGAGCAGTTCTTC
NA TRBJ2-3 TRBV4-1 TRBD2 CASSQQTSGGTDTQYF TGCGCCAGCAGCCAACAGACTAGCGGGGGCACAGATACGCAGTATTTT
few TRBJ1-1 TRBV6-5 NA CASSAGWNTEAFF TGTGCCAGCAGTGCAGGTTGGAACACTGAAGCTTTCTTT
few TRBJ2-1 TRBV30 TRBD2 CAWSSGRRLNEQFF TGTGCCTGGAGTAGCGGGAGGAGGTTAAATGAGCAGTTCTTC
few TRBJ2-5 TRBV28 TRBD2 CASSALAGERETQYF TGTGCCAGCAGTGCGCTAGCGGGGGAGAGGGAGACCCAGTACTTC
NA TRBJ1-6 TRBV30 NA CAIKGHLNSPLHF TGTGCCATCAAGGGACACCTTAATTCACCCCTCCACTTT
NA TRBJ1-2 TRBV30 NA CAWTVANYGYTF TGTGCCTGGACAGTCGCTAACTATGGCTACACCTTC
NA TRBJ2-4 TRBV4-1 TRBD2 CASSQDWEGIQYF TGCGCCAGCAGCCAAGATTGGGAGGGAATTCAGTACTTC
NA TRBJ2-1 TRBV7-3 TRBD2 CASSLGLAGNEQFF TGTGCCAGCAGCTTAGGGCTAGCGGGAAATGAGCAGTTCTTC
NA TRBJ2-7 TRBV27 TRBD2 CASSLLGGFQEQYF TGTGCCAGCAGTTTATTGGGGGGGTTTCAAGAGCAGTACTTC
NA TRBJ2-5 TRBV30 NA CAWSVRQNFGETQYF TGTGCCTGGAGTGTGCGGCAAAACTTCGGGGAGACCCAGTACTTC
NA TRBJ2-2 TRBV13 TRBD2 CASATSGGTGELFF TGTGCCAGCGCCACTAGCGGGGGGACCGGGGAGCTGTTTTTT
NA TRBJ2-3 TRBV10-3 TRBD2 CAISRTSGGTDTQYF TGTGCCATCAGTAGGACTAGCGGGGGCACAGATACGCAGTATTTT
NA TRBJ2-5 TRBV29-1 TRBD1 CSVSRGQARETQYF TGCAGCGTCAGCAGGGGACAGGCTCGAGAGACCCAGTACTTC
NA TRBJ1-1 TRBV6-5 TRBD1 CASSLGQGGAEAFF TGTGCCAGCAGTTTGGGACAGGGAGGCGCTGAAGCTTTCTTT
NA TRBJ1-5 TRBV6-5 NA CASSYGQNNQPQHF TGTGCCAGCAGTTACGGACAGAACAATCAGCCCCAGCATTTT
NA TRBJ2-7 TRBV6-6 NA CASSKLRETPGEQYF TGTGCCAGCAGCAAGTTACGGGAAACCCCCGGCGAGCAGTACTTC
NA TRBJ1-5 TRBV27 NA CASSPTVNQPQHF TGTGCCAGCAGTCCCACGGTGAATCAGCCCCAGCATTTT